The 4 T cell receptor beta chains below come from one sample, sequenced in a study of shared clonotypes between healthy human individuals. Method: immunoSEQ multiplex PCR; TCRdb's copy keeps in-frame clones and lacks some. Among 2,500,000 or so clones listed, 90% to 95% were seen once. The specimen sequenced was naive CD4+ T cells from PBMCs. Subset specified: CD45RA+ positively selected. The receptor source for this set is a man between 18 and 29 years old in good health. Some clones in this sample may be carry-over from other donors' samples.

The J gene is TRBJ2-3, the V gene TRBV7-8; D is undetermined. Germline V CDR1 and CDR2: SGHVS, FQNEAQ. This CDR3 is built from 14 residues. Trimming left V 3 bases short and J 0 bases short, with 7 bases between. The CDR3 DNA sequence: TGTGCCAGCAGCTTGGTCCTCAGCACAGATACGCAGTATTTT. This translates into CASSLVLSTDTQYF.

The J gene is TRBJ1-5, the V gene TRBV19; D is ambiguous. Trimming removed 5 bases at V and 6 bases at J, with 17 bases between. CDR1 is LNHDA and CDR2 is SQIVND in the germline V gene (reference sequence). This CDR3 comprises 15 residues. The CDR3 region is CASSPPKALGQPQHF. The CDR3 nucleotides read TGTGCCAGTAGTCCTCCGAAGGCCCTAGGTCAGCCCCAGCATTTT.

The chain is built from TRBV9 and TRBJ2-2; D uncertain. V dropped 6 bases and J dropped 6 bases, with 18 bases sitting between them. The CDR3 has 15 residues. Germline V gene lookup returns CDR1 SGDLS and CDR2 YYNGEE. CDR3: CASNRQPVLSGELFF. In DNA form, the CDR3 reads TGTGCCAGCAACCGACAACCAGTTCTCTCCGGGGAGCTGTTTTTT.

The rearrangement uses TRBV28 and TRBJ1-3; D ambiguous. There are 11 residues in the CDR3. Trimming cost V 3 bases and J 13 bases, with 10 bases left between them. CDR1 is MDHEN and CDR2 is SYDVKM in the germline V gene. Written as DNA, the CDR3 is TGTGCCAGCAGTTTCGCAGGCACGATATATTTT. Its translation: CASSFAGTIYF.